The sequence of this T cell receptor beta chain was determined in a study of blood T cell repertoires in COVID-19. The wider study: PBMCs, B-cell-depleted T cells, or T cells were the source of the cDNA or gDNA that made up the material.

Per the study methods: Amplification with reference gene primers provided the estimates of nucleated cell counts. Profiled with immunoSEQ multiplex PCR; TCRdb holds only in-frame clones, not every one. Clonal size and the V and J genes are those of that table, whereas D and trimming came from the DNA. The table includes 220,000 or so clones, around 84% detected once. The source is a man aged 30 to 45 with active or convalescent COVID-19. Sequenced material: peripheral blood.

CDR3 loop: CAWSVEGRETQYF. CDR3 coding DNA: TGTGCCTGGAGTGTTGAGGGTAGAGAGACCCAGTACTTC. V usage is TRBV30 and J usage is TRBJ2-5; D is possibly TRBD2 (5 bases). Trimming left V 0 bases short and J 4 bases short, with 9 bases between. The CDR3 extends over 13 amino acids. CDR1 and CDR2 from the germline V gene are GTSNPN and SVGIG (reference sequence).